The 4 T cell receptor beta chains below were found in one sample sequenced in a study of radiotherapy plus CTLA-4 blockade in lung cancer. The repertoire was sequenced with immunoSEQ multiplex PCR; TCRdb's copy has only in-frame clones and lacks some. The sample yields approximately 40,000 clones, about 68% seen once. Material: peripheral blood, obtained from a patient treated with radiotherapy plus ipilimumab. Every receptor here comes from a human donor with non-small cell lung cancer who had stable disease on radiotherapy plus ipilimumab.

CDR3: CASSLGQYGYTF. CDR3 coding DNA: TGCGCCAGCAGCCTGGGACAGTATGGCTACACCTTC. The chain employs TRBV5-1 and TRBJ1-2, with 7 bases matching TRBD1. V trimming: 4 bases; J trimming: 5 bases; junction bases outside the gene matches: 2. This CDR3 spans 12 amino acids. Germline V gene sequence: CDR1 SGHRS, CDR2 YFSETQ. Using reference TRBV5-1 and TRBJ1-2 for the parts outside the CDR3, the full variable domain is KAGVTQTPRYLIKTRGQQVTLSCSPISGHRSVSWYQQTPGQGLQFLFEYFSETQRNKGNFPGRFSGRQFSNSRSEMNVSTLELGDSALYLCASSLGQYGYTFGSGTRLTVV.

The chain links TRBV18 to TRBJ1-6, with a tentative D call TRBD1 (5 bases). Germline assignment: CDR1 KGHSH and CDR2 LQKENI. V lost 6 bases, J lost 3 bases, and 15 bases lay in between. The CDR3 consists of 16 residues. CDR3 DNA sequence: TGTGCCAGCTCCCCTTTGACAGCCAACTATAATTCACCCCTCCACTTT. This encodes CASSPLTANYNSPLHF. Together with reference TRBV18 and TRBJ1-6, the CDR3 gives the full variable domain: NAGVMQNPRHLVRRRGQEARLRCSPMKGHSHVYWYRQLPEEGLKFMVYLQKENIIDESGMPKERFSAEFPKEGPSILRIQQVVRGDSAAYFCASSPLTANYNSPLHFGNGTRLTVT.

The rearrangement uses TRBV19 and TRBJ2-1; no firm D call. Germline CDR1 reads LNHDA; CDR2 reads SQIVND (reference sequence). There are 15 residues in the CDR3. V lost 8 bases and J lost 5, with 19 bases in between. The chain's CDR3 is CASGLWQAGNNEQFF. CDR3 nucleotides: TGTGCCAGTGGCCTCTGGCAGGCCGGTAACAATGAGCAGTTCTTC.

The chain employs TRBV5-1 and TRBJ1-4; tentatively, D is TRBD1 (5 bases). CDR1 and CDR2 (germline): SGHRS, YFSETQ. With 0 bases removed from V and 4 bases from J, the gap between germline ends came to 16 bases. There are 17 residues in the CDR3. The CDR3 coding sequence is TGCGCCAGCAGCTTGGCCGGCGGGGGTATGGGTAATGAAAAACTGTTTTTT. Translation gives CASSLAGGGMGNEKLFF.